The 32 T cell receptor beta chains given below trace back to one sample, sequenced in a study of OX40 agonist ivuxolimab in advanced cancers. Profiled with immunoSEQ multiplex PCR; TCRdb holds only in-frame clones, not every one. The repertoire includes 60,000 to 70,000 clones, 80% to 85% of them detected once, and about 0.41% sits in the top ten. The sample consisted of CD4+ or CD8+ T cells sorted from blood, taken in a trial of the OX40 agonist ivuxolimab. Receptors were obtained from an adult with an advanced solid tumor such as melanoma, head and neck, liver or kidney cancer.

The V gene is TRBV28, the J gene TRBJ1-1; D is unresolved. CDR1 is MDHEN, CDR2 SYDVKM, per germline. The CDR3 spans 14 residues. V shed 4 bases and J shed 1 base, with 10 bases lying between them. CDR3 DNA: TGTGCCAGCAGTTACCCAACCCGGAACACTGAAGCTTTCTTT. It is translated as CASSYPTRNTEAFF.

The V call is TRBV4-3, the J call TRBJ2-1; 13 nucleotides match TRBD2. J was trimmed by 0 bases and V by 4 bases; bases with no gene match: 3. The CDR3 has 17 residues. Germline lookup yields CDR1 LGHNA and CDR2 YSLEER. CDR3 coding DNA: TGCGCCAGCAGCCGGCGGACTAGCGGGAGCTCCTACAATGAGCAGTTCTTC. This translates into CASSRRTSGSSYNEQFF.

V and J are TRBV5-1 and TRBJ1-1, with D possibly matching TRBD1 (5 bases). The germline CDR1 and CDR2 sequences are SGHRS and YFSETQ. Trimming stripped 0 bases from V and 3 bases from J, with 12 bases between. This CDR3 spans 15 amino acids. DNA for the CDR3: TGCGCCAGCAGCTTGGCGGGGGTCAGGGACACTGAAGCTTTCTTT. This codes for CASSLAGVRDTEAFF.

The chain couples TRBV6-5 to TRBJ1-3; D is ambiguous. This CDR3 has 13 residues. Germline V CDR1 and CDR2: MNHEY, SVGAGI. The germline V and J ends were trimmed by 10 bases and 3 bases, with 13 bases remaining between them. This chain's CDR3 is CATSAALGNTIYF. The CDR3 DNA reads TGTGCCACCTCGGCGGCCCTTGGAAACACCATATATTTT.

The rearrangement links TRBV6-5 to TRBJ1-4, with D hard to call. Germline V gene lookup returns CDR1 MNHEY and CDR2 SVGAGI. V gave up 5 bases and J gave up 5 bases, with 9 bases separating them. The CDR3 is made up of 13 amino acids. DNA of the CDR3: TGTGCCAGCAGTGGCTGGGGAAATGAAAAACTGTTTTTT. Translated, it gives CASSGWGNEKLFF.

The J gene is TRBJ1-1, the V gene TRBV6-6, with a tentative D call TRBD1 (6 bases). This CDR3 is built from 16 residues. Germline CDR1 is MNHNY and CDR2 is SVGAGI (reference sequence). V was clipped by 5 bases and J by 0 bases, with 16 bases between them. This CDR3 is CASSASGALMNTEAFF. CDR3 in DNA: TGTGCCAGCAGTGCCTCAGGGGCTCTTATGAACACTGAAGCTTTCTTT.

This rearrangement joins TRBV19 to TRBJ1-2; 7 bases are a match to TRBD1. Germline V gene data show CDR1 as LNHDA and CDR2 as SQIVND (reference sequence). The CDR3 runs 14 residues. V gave up 9 bases and J gave up 1 base; unmatched junction bases: 8. CDR3 amino acids: CASVQGGYNYGYTF. The CDR3 nucleotides read TGTGCCAGCGTCCAGGGGGGTTATAACTATGGCTACACCTTC.

This sequence joins TRBV9 and TRBJ2-1; either TRBD1 or TRBD2 may supply D (5 bases each). Germline loops: CDR1 SGDLS, CDR2 YYNGEE. Trimming stripped 3 bases from V and 9 bases from J, with 19 bases between. This CDR3 region has 15 residues. The CDR3 region is CASSANRVRGGEQFF. The CDR3 bases are TGTGCCAGCAGCGCAAATAGAGTCCGGGGCGGTGAGCAGTTCTTC.

V and J are TRBV6-4 and TRBJ2-3; D is unresolved. The V and J ends lost 4 bases and 0 bases respectively, with 8 bases between them. The CDR3 runs 14 residues. Germline V lookup: CDR1 MRHNA, CDR2 SNTAGT. CDR3 amino acids: CASSAGFSTDTQYF. The CDR3 nucleotides are TGTGCCAGCAGTGCAGGATTTAGCACAGATACGCAGTATTTT.

The chain couples TRBV2 to TRBJ1-2; perhaps TRBD1 as D (6 bases). Germline V gene lookup returns CDR1 SNHLY and CDR2 FYNNEI. The germline V and J ends were trimmed by 0 bases and 4 bases, with 15 bases remaining between them. The CDR3 totals 16 residues. The CDR3 reads CASSEAWGQPSYGYTF. In DNA form, the CDR3 reads TGTGCCAGCAGTGAAGCTTGGGGACAACCAAGCTATGGCTACACCTTC.

The rearrangement links TRBV6-6 to TRBJ1-2; tentatively, D is TRBD1 (5 bases). Trimming stripped 5 bases from V and 7 bases from J, with 11 bases between. This CDR3 has 12 residues. In germline, CDR1 is MNHNY, CDR2 SVGAGI (reference sequence). The CDR3 DNA reads TGTGCCAGCAGTCAGGGCAGGGCTGGCTACACCTTC. Its translation is CASSQGRAGYTF.

This sequence joins TRBV20-1 and TRBJ1-1; tentative D call: TRBD1 (5 bases). Germline V lookup: CDR1 DFQATT, CDR2 SNEGSKA (reference sequence). Trimming stripped 3 bases from V and 9 bases from J, with 11 bases between. The CDR3 spans 11 residues. The CDR3 sequence: CSARVREQAFF. The CDR3 nucleotides read TGCAGTGCTAGGGTCAGGGAACAAGCTTTCTTT.

The rearrangement joins TRBV29-1 to TRBJ1-1; the D gene is possibly TRBD1 (5 bases). V lost 7 bases, J lost 3 bases, and 12 bases lay in between. Germline CDR1 reads SQVTM; CDR2 reads ANQGSEA. CDR3 length: 12 residues. CDR3 sequence: CSASRGDTEAFF. The CDR3 DNA reads TGCAGCGCCTCAAGGGGAGACACTGAAGCTTTCTTT.

The chain recombines TRBV27 with TRBJ2-4; TRBD2 matches 14 bases. Trimming removed 0 bases from V and 8 bases from J; junction bases left unmatched: 3. Germline values: CDR1 MNHEY, CDR2 SMNVEV (reference sequence). CDR3 length: 16 residues. CDR3 amino acids: CASSLSGTSGSYIQYF. The DNA for the CDR3 is TGTGCCAGCAGTTTATCCGGGACTAGCGGGAGCTACATTCAGTACTTC.

The rearrangement joins TRBV27 to TRBJ1-3; the D is unclear. V lost 2 bases and J 4 bases, leaving 12 bases between the germline ends. Germline V gene lookup returns CDR1 MNHEY and CDR2 SMNVEV (reference sequence). The CDR3 consists of 15 residues. CDR3 nucleotides: TGTGCCAGCAGTTTAATAAAGGGTGCAGGAAACACCATATATTTT. The encoded protein is CASSLIKGAGNTIYF.

This clone was seen a single time. The chain couples TRBV2 to TRBJ1-6; TRBD1 aligns across 8 bases. This CDR3 has 12 residues. Germline V gene lookup returns CDR1 SNHLY and CDR2 FYNNEI. CDR3 sequence reads: CVGQGEGSPLHF. The DNA for the CDR3 is TGTGTCGGACAGGGTGAGGGCTCACCCCTCCACTTT.

V usage is TRBV15 and J usage is TRBJ2-1, with TRBD1 matching 8 bases. CDR3 length equals 16 residues. Germline-derived CDR1 and CDR2 are LNHNV and YYDKDF (reference sequence). The V segment lost 5 bases and the J segment 2 bases; nucleotides outside the gene matches: 8. The CDR3 loop reads CATSGRQGPTYNEQFF. The CDR3 region has the DNA TGTGCCACCAGCGGAAGACAGGGGCCTACCTACAATGAGCAGTTCTTC.

This chain connects TRBV7-9 to TRBJ2-3; TRBD2 aligns across 10 bases. Germline-derived CDR1 and CDR2 are SEHNR and FQNEAQ (reference sequence). CDR3 length: 15 amino acids. The junction had 3 bases not matched to a gene; V was cut back by 4 bases and J by 2 bases. The CDR3 sequence is CASSSLAGITDTQYF. CDR3 sequence (DNA): TGTGCCAGCAGCTCACTAGCGGGAATCACAGATACGCAGTATTTT.

The chain recombines TRBV2 with TRBJ2-2; TRBD1 aligns across 8 bases. The CDR3 sequence is 16 residues long. V was clipped by 7 bases and J by 4 bases; unmatched bases: 11. The V gene's germline CDR1 is SNHLY and CDR2 FYNNEI. DNA of the CDR3: TGTGCCAGCATTCTGGGGCAGGGGGCTTCCACCGGGGAGCTGTTTTTT. It yields the protein CASILGQGASTGELFF.

The V gene is TRBV5-1, the J gene TRBJ2-3; the match to TRBD1 covers 7 bases. The J segment lost 3 bases and the V segment lost 2 bases, leaving 6 bases of the junction unmatched. The CDR3 spans 15 residues. The germline V gene has CDR1 SGHRS and CDR2 YFSETQ. The CDR3 DNA follows: TGCGCCAGCAGCTTTCAGGCCAGGGGGACAGATACGCAGTATTTT. This codes for CASSFQARGTDTQYF.

The J gene is TRBJ1-2, the V gene TRBV9; 8 bases are a match to TRBD1. The germline CDR1 and CDR2 sequences are SGDLS and YYNGEE. J gave up 0 bases and V 0 bases, and 10 bases lay outside the gene matches. The CDR3 has 18 amino acids. CDR3 protein: CASSVATGQGASNYGYTF. The CDR3 nucleotides read TGTGCCAGCAGCGTAGCTACAGGGCAGGGGGCATCTAACTATGGCTACACCTTC.

The rearrangement uses TRBV11-2 and TRBJ2-7; TRBD2 aligns across 7 bases. In germline, CDR1 is SGHAT, CDR2 FQNNGV. The trim removed 5 bases at V and 1 base at J, leaving 8 bases unmatched. The CDR3 contains 15 residues. CDR3 protein: CASSQSTSASYEQYF. The CDR3 DNA is TGTGCCAGCAGCCAATCTACTAGCGCTTCCTACGAGCAGTACTTC.

The rearrangement joins TRBV15 to TRBJ2-7; possible D gene TRBD2, 6 bases. The CDR3 totals 14 residues. V lost 5 bases and J 0 bases, leaving 11 bases between the germline ends. Germline loops: CDR1 LNHNV, CDR2 YYDKDF (reference sequence). The CDR3 sequence: CATSRDFPSYEQYF. CDR3 bases: TGTGCCACCAGCCGGGACTTTCCCTCCTACGAGCAGTACTTC.

This sequence joins TRBV5-6 and TRBJ1-2; D uncertain. Trimming took 4 bases from V and 4 from J, leaving 14 bases between them. Germline V gene lookup returns CDR1 SGHDT and CDR2 YYEEEE. The CDR3 length is 14 residues. CDR3 DNA sequence: TGTGCCAGCAGCGCCATCTATATCGGCTATGGCTACACCTTC. This gives the protein CASSAIYIGYGYTF.

V and J are TRBV11-2 and TRBJ1-2; D is perhaps TRBD1 (5 bases). This CDR3 is 14 amino acids long. Trimming took 5 bases from V and 0 from J, leaving 10 bases between them. CDR1 SGHAT and CDR2 FQNNGV come from the germline V gene. The CDR3 spells CASSLGHSNYGYTF. DNA of the CDR3: TGTGCCAGCAGCCTAGGACACTCTAACTATGGCTACACCTTC.

The V call is TRBV5-6, the J call TRBJ1-2; D not certain. Trimming took 0 bases from V and 9 from J, leaving 15 bases between them. CDR3 length: 14 amino acids. CDR1 and CDR2 from the germline V gene are SGHDT and YYEEEE. The CDR3 is CASSLVSAAQSYTF. CDR3 nucleotide sequence: TGTGCCAGCAGCTTGGTGAGCGCGGCCCAGAGCTACACCTTC. Complete variable domain (other parts from reference TRBV5-6 and TRBJ1-2): DAGVTQSPTHLIKTRGQQVTLRCSPKSGHDTVSWYQQALGQGPQFIFQYYEEEERQRGNFPDRFSGHQFPNYSSELNVNALLLGDSALYLCASSLVSAAQSYTFGSGTRLTVV.

V usage is TRBV2 and J usage is TRBJ2-5; TRBD2 might be the D (5 bases). Germline assignment: CDR1 SNHLY and CDR2 FYNNEI. The CDR3 loop spans 12 amino acids. The V end was cut by 9 bases, the J end by 5 bases, with 13 bases between. The CDR3 DNA reads TGTGCCAGTCGAGGAGGTTCCGAGACCCAGTACTTC. Protein product: CASRGGSETQYF. Full variable domain (remainder filled in from reference TRBV2 and TRBJ2-5): EPEVTQTPSHQVTQMGQEVILRCVPISNHLYFYWYRQILGQKVEFLVSFYNNEISEKSEIFDDQFSVERPDGSNFTLKIRSTKLEDSAMYFCASRGGSETQYFGPGTRLLVL.

The chain employs TRBV10-3 and TRBJ1-1; D possibly corresponds to TRBD1 (6 bases). The CDR3 length is 12 residues. V dropped 3 bases and J dropped 10 bases, with 12 bases sitting between them. Germline CDR1 reads ENHRY; CDR2 reads SYGVKD. This chain's CDR3 is CAISDGGARAFF. The CDR3 coding sequence is TGTGCCATCAGTGACGGGGGGGCGCGAGCTTTCTTT.

The chain employs TRBV7-9 and TRBJ2-5, with 10 bases that match TRBD2. This CDR3 spans 17 amino acids. Germline-derived CDR1 and CDR2 are SEHNR and FQNEAQ (reference sequence). With 4 bases clipped from V and 7 bases from J, the junction kept 15 bases outside the gene matches. The DNA of the CDR3 is TGTGCCAGCAGCTCCTTCCAGCGGGAGGGCATTATGGGGACCCAGTACTTC. Translated, it gives CASSSFQREGIMGTQYF.

The chain joins TRBV13 to TRBJ1-2; the match to TRBD1 covers 7 bases. CDR1 and CDR2 (germline): PRHDT, FYEKMQ (reference sequence). With 0 bases clipped from V and 7 bases from J, the junction kept 5 bases outside the gene matches. The CDR3 totals 14 residues. CDR3 DNA: TGTGCCAGCAGCTTAGGCCCCCAGGGGGGTGGCTACACCTTC. Translated: CASSLGPQGGGYTF.

The CDR3 DNA sequence: TGTGCCAGCAGCGACGATCAGTACTTC. Its protein product is CASSDDQYF. V gene TRBV7-3 combines with J gene TRBJ2-4; D gene uncertain. V shed 5 bases and J shed 12 bases, with 5 bases lying between them. The CDR3 is made up of 9 amino acids. Germline values: CDR1 SGHTA, CDR2 FQGTGA.

Comment on this clone: The germline gene is not matched at one end of the junction; a read error may be the cause. The DNA of the CDR3 is TGTGCCAGCAGCCAAGATAGAATCCACCTCTTCTTC. This codes for CASSQDRIHLFF. This chain uses TRBV14 with TRBJ1-2; no clear D. Germline CDR1 SGHDN, CDR2 FVKESK. The CDR3 length is 12 residues.